These 2 T cell receptor beta chains were sequenced from one sample in a study of blood T cell repertoires in COVID-19 (dated by TCRdb to about 2020). The protocol used for the library was the immunoSEQ multiplex PCR assay. TCRdb holds this immuneACCESS table with in-frame rearrangements only. Some clones are missing; in checked studies, unresolved V genes explain under half, and the rest has no known cause. The sample includes roughly 200,000 clones, with about three quarters observed a single time. The leading ten clones occupy 4.5% to 7% of the sample. Sequenced: peripheral blood. The receptors stem from a woman aged 70-85 years with acute or convalescent COVID-19.

The chain links TRBV27 to TRBJ2-7; tentative D call: TRBD2 (6 bases). The germline gives CDR1 MNHEY, CDR2 SMNVEV (reference sequence). V lost 7 bases, J lost 7 bases, and 14 bases lay in between. The CDR3 loop spans 12 amino acids. CDR3 sequence: CASTTLGGEQYF. CDR3 nucleotide sequence: TGTGCCAGCACCACCCTTGGGGGGGAGCAGTACTTC.

This chain links TRBV5-1 with TRBJ1-2; D unclear. Germline V gene sequence: CDR1 SGHRS, CDR2 YFSETQ. The length of the CDR3 is 12 residues. V was cut by 4 bases and J by 6 bases, with 10 bases left in between. Written as DNA, the CDR3 is TGCGCCAGCAGCCCGGTCGGGGATGGCTACACCTTC. Translation: CASSPVGDGYTF.